A selection of T cell receptor beta chains follows, all from one sample in a study of cytomegalovirus exposure and HLA in healthy donors. The protocol was immunoSEQ multiplex PCR, while the TCRdb copy is restricted to in-frame clones and leaves out a portion. The table lists about 210,000 clones, roughly 87% of them singletons. Specimen: PBMCs. The receptors originated from a boy between 2 and 15 years old in good health and CMV-seronegative. Each CDR3 is given with its conserved first and last residue. A D gene is named only where the DNA matches it firmly. Size tells how often a clone was seen (once, few, many) or the class of an expanded clone, and some rows leave it out.

J gene: TRBJ2-7
D gene: NA
V gene: TRBV2
clone size: NA
CDR3 protein: CASSVGRPYEQYF
CDR3 DNA: TGTGCCAGCAGTGTCGGCAGGCCCTACGAGCAGTACTTC

J gene: TRBJ2-1
D gene: TRBD1
V gene: TRBV7-3
clone size: NA
CDR3 protein: CASSLGQGAYEQFF
CDR3 DNA: TGTGCCAGCAGCTTGGGACAGGGGGCATATGAGCAGTTCTTC

J gene: TRBJ2-1
D gene: NA
V gene: TRBV27
clone size: NA
CDR3 protein: CASSPGLSADEQFF
CDR3 DNA: TGTGCCAGCAGTCCCGGACTCTCCGCTGATGAGCAGTTCTTC

J gene: TRBJ1-1
D gene: TRBD1
V gene: TRBV27
clone size: NA
CDR3 protein: CASGDRGALF
CDR3 DNA: TGTGCCAGTGGGGACAGGGGAGCTCTCTTT

J gene: TRBJ1-1
D gene: TRBD1
V gene: TRBV28
clone size: NA
CDR3 protein: CASTVAGQGLRDTEAFF
CDR3 DNA: TGTGCCAGCACGGTGGCAGGACAGGGGTTAAGGGACACTGAAGCTTTCTTT

J gene: TRBJ2-7
D gene: NA
V gene: TRBV21-1
clone size: NA
CDR3 protein: CASSKGRLAGGRYEQYF
CDR3 DNA: TGTGCCAGCAGCAAAGGTCGACTAGCGGGGGGTCGCTACGAGCAGTACTTC

J gene: TRBJ2-7
D gene: NA
V gene: TRBV10-3
clone size: once
CDR3 protein: CAIPRGDSSYEQYF
CDR3 DNA: TGTGCCATCCCGAGGGGGGACAGCTCCTACGAGCAGTACTTC

J gene: TRBJ1-1
D gene: NA
V gene: TRBV28
clone size: once
CDR3 protein: CASTPGGGSGFF
CDR3 DNA: TGTGCCAGCACCCCGGGAGGGGGATCTGGTTTCTTT

J gene: TRBJ2-7
D gene: TRBD1
V gene: TRBV4-2
clone size: NA
CDR3 protein: CASSLRTGGDEQYF
CDR3 DNA: TGTGCCAGCAGCCTCAGGACAGGGGGCGACGAGCAGTACTTC

J gene: TRBJ1-2
D gene: NA
V gene: TRBV2
clone size: NA
CDR3 protein: CASSDSWVKGVPFYGYTF
CDR3 DNA: TGTGCCAGCAGTGATAGCTGGGTAAAGGGAGTCCCTTTCTATGGCTACACCTTC

J gene: TRBJ2-7
D gene: NA
V gene: TRBV5-6
clone size: few
CDR3 protein: CASSFQLDSYEQYF
CDR3 DNA: TGTGCCAGCAGCTTTCAACTAGACTCCTACGAGCAGTACTTC

J gene: TRBJ1-1
D gene: NA
V gene: TRBV18
clone size: NA
CDR3 protein: CASSPTGVNTEAFF
CDR3 DNA: TGTGCCAGCTCACCGACTGGAGTGAACACTGAAGCTTTCTTT

J gene: TRBJ2-7
D gene: NA
V gene: TRBV9
clone size: NA
CDR3 protein: CASSPRLSSYEQYF
CDR3 DNA: TGTGCCAGCAGTCCTAGACTGAGTTCCTACGAGCAGTACTTC

J gene: TRBJ2-1
D gene: TRBD1
V gene: TRBV19
clone size: NA
CDR3 protein: CASSIPLRQGLFF
CDR3 DNA: TGTGCCAGTAGTATTCCCTTACGACAGGGTCTGTTCTTC

J gene: TRBJ1-2
D gene: NA
V gene: TRBV9
clone size: NA
CDR3 protein: CASMGVVLNGYTF
CDR3 DNA: TGTGCCAGCATGGGAGTAGTTCTAAATGGCTACACCTTC

J gene: TRBJ2-7
D gene: NA
V gene: TRBV9
clone size: NA
CDR3 protein: CASSASTGGYEQYF
CDR3 DNA: TGTGCCAGCAGCGCCAGCACAGGAGGGTACGAGCAGTACTTC

J gene: TRBJ2-1
D gene: TRBD2
V gene: TRBV5-1
clone size: once
CDR3 protein: CASSLSSGSSEQFF
CDR3 DNA: TGCGCCAGCAGCTTGTCTAGCGGGAGTAGTGAGCAGTTCTTC

J gene: TRBJ2-7
D gene: TRBD2
V gene: TRBV27
clone size: once
CDR3 protein: CASTGTSGRRSSYEQYF
CDR3 DNA: TGTGCCAGCACCGGGACTAGCGGGCGGAGGAGCTCCTACGAGCAGTACTTC

J gene: TRBJ1-6
D gene: TRBD1
V gene: TRBV6-6
clone size: NA
CDR3 protein: CASSLTGLGSPLHF
CDR3 DNA: TGTGCCAGCAGCCTGACAGGGTTAGGGTCACCCCTCCACTTT

J gene: TRBJ2-3
D gene: TRBD2
V gene: TRBV5-1
clone size: NA
CDR3 protein: CASSFGGVSDTQYF
CDR3 DNA: TGCGCCAGCAGCTTTGGGGGGGTCTCAGATACGCAGTATTTT

J gene: TRBJ2-6
D gene: NA
V gene: TRBV27
clone size: NA
CDR3 protein: CASSPSSGANVLTF
CDR3 DNA: TGTGCCAGCAGTCCCTCCTCTGGGGCCAACGTCCTGACTTTC

J gene: TRBJ1-3
D gene: NA
V gene: TRBV10-3
clone size: few
CDR3 protein: CAILGGISGNTIYF
CDR3 DNA: TGTGCCATCCTCGGGGGTATCTCTGGAAACACCATATATTTT

J gene: TRBJ2-3
D gene: NA
V gene: TRBV5-1
clone size: NA
CDR3 protein: CASSLQFRGDTQYF
CDR3 DNA: TGCGCCAGCAGCTTGCAATTTCGGGGAGATACGCAGTATTTT

J gene: TRBJ2-6
D gene: NA
V gene: TRBV28
clone size: NA
CDR3 protein: CASKAQGSGANVLTF
CDR3 DNA: TGTGCCAGCAAAGCGCAGGGATCTGGGGCCAACGTCCTGACTTTC

J gene: TRBJ2-1
D gene: TRBD2
V gene: TRBV2
clone size: once
CDR3 protein: CASSVGRRNEQFF
CDR3 DNA: TGTGCCAGCAGTGTCGGGAGGAGGAATGAGCAGTTCTTC

J gene: TRBJ1-4
D gene: NA
V gene: TRBV9
clone size: NA
CDR3 protein: CASSTAWGDEKLFF
CDR3 DNA: TGTGCCAGCAGCACCGCGTGGGGGGATGAAAAACTGTTTTTT

J gene: TRBJ1-1
D gene: NA
V gene: TRBV7-9
clone size: NA
CDR3 protein: CASSPGAATEAFF
CDR3 DNA: TGTGCCAGCAGCCCTGGGGCGGCCACTGAAGCTTTCTTT

J gene: TRBJ2-7
D gene: NA
V gene: TRBV15
clone size: once
CDR3 protein: CATSLQGSYEQYF
CDR3 DNA: TGTGCCACCAGCCTCCAGGGGAGCTACGAGCAGTACTTC

J gene: TRBJ1-4
D gene: NA
V gene: TRBV7-9
clone size: NA
CDR3 protein: CSSSLSGGGRSANEKLFF
CDR3 DNA: TGTTCCAGCAGCTTATCTGGGGGAGGGAGATCGGCTAATGAAAAACTGTTTTTT

J gene: TRBJ1-2
D gene: TRBD1
V gene: TRBV30
clone size: NA
CDR3 protein: CAWSDGTGGNYGYTF
CDR3 DNA: TGTGCCTGGAGTGACGGGACAGGGGGTAACTATGGCTACACCTTC

J gene: TRBJ2-7
D gene: NA
V gene: TRBV28
clone size: NA
CDR3 protein: CASSLIVYEQYF
CDR3 DNA: TGTGCCAGCAGTTTAATCGTCTACGAGCAGTACTTC

J gene: TRBJ1-1
D gene: TRBD1
V gene: TRBV10-2
clone size: NA
CDR3 protein: CASSEPRQGFAEAFF
CDR3 DNA: TGCGCCAGCAGTGAGCCTCGACAGGGTTTCGCTGAAGCTTTCTTT

J gene: TRBJ2-7
D gene: NA
V gene: TRBV6-5
clone size: NA
CDR3 protein: CASSYRQGYEQYF
CDR3 DNA: TGTGCCAGCAGTTACCGGCAGGGGTACGAGCAGTACTTC

J gene: TRBJ2-7
D gene: TRBD2
V gene: TRBV27
clone size: once
CDR3 protein: CASSALAVFREQYF
CDR3 DNA: TGTGCCAGCAGCGCACTAGCGGTGTTTCGAGAGCAGTACTTC

J gene: TRBJ2-2
D gene: NA
V gene: TRBV28
clone size: NA
CDR3 protein: CASRPPGHSNTGELFF
CDR3 DNA: TGTGCCAGCAGACCTCCGGGACACTCGAACACCGGGGAGCTGTTTTTT

J gene: TRBJ2-3
D gene: TRBD2
V gene: TRBV10-3
clone size: NA
CDR3 protein: CAISHGAGGTDTQYF
CDR3 DNA: TGTGCCATCAGCCATGGGGCGGGAGGCACAGATACGCAGTATTTT

J gene: TRBJ2-1
D gene: NA
V gene: TRBV10-3
clone size: NA
CDR3 protein: CAISDQESSYNEQFF
CDR3 DNA: TGTGCCATCAGTGACCAGGAAAGCTCCTACAATGAGCAGTTCTTC

J gene: TRBJ2-1
D gene: TRBD2
V gene: TRBV30
clone size: NA
CDR3 protein: CACRALAGIYNEQFF
CDR3 DNA: TGTGCCTGTCGCGCACTAGCGGGGATCTACAATGAGCAGTTCTTC

J gene: TRBJ1-4
D gene: NA
V gene: TRBV5-7
clone size: once
CDR3 protein: CASSFEGSRPTNEKLFF
CDR3 DNA: TGTGCCAGCAGCTTCGAGGGATCGAGGCCAACTAATGAAAAACTGTTTTTT

J gene: TRBJ2-7
D gene: TRBD1
V gene: TRBV2
clone size: NA
CDR3 protein: CASSNGQGPDEQYF
CDR3 DNA: TGTGCCAGCAGTAATGGACAGGGGCCGGACGAGCAGTACTTC

J gene: TRBJ2-1
D gene: TRBD2
V gene: TRBV9
clone size: NA
CDR3 protein: CASSVDLAGVNEQFF
CDR3 DNA: TGTGCCAGCAGCGTAGACTTAGCGGGAGTCAATGAGCAGTTCTTC

J gene: TRBJ2-3
D gene: NA
V gene: TRBV28
clone size: NA
CDR3 protein: CASSLAASTDTQYF
CDR3 DNA: TGTGCCAGCAGTTTAGCGGCTAGCACAGATACGCAGTATTTT

J gene: TRBJ2-3
D gene: TRBD2
V gene: TRBV6-5
clone size: NA
CDR3 protein: CASSRGRPDTQYF
CDR3 DNA: TGTGCCAGCTCCCGCGGGAGACCAGATACGCAGTATTTT

J gene: TRBJ1-2
D gene: TRBD1
V gene: TRBV7-9
clone size: NA
CDR3 protein: CASSRHRQGAYGYTF
CDR3 DNA: TGTGCCAGCAGCCGTCACCGACAGGGGGCCTATGGCTACACCTTC

J gene: TRBJ2-1
D gene: TRBD2
V gene: TRBV9
clone size: NA
CDR3 protein: CASSVASGAYNEQFF
CDR3 DNA: TGTGCCAGCAGCGTGGCTAGCGGCGCCTACAATGAGCAGTTCTTC

J gene: TRBJ2-3
D gene: NA
V gene: TRBV30
clone size: NA
CDR3 protein: CAWSPGRTDTQYF
CDR3 DNA: TGTGCCTGGAGTCCGGGTAGGACAGATACGCAGTATTTT

J gene: TRBJ2-3
D gene: TRBD2
V gene: TRBV2
clone size: NA
CDR3 protein: CASRTSGGARDTQYF
CDR3 DNA: TGTGCCAGCAGGACTAGCGGGGGGGCCAGGGATACGCAGTATTTT

J gene: TRBJ1-4
D gene: NA
V gene: TRBV7-6
clone size: NA
CDR3 protein: CASSPRHSATNEKLFF
CDR3 DNA: TGTGCCAGCAGCCCACGACACTCGGCAACTAATGAAAAACTGTTTTTT

J gene: TRBJ2-5
D gene: TRBD2
V gene: TRBV5-6
clone size: NA
CDR3 protein: CASSLLAGGPETQYF
CDR3 DNA: TGTGCCAGCAGCTTACTAGCGGGGGGGCCCGAGACCCAGTACTTC

J gene: TRBJ2-3
D gene: TRBD2
V gene: TRBV6-4
clone size: once
CDR3 protein: CASSSGSFTDTQYF
CDR3 DNA: TGTGCCAGCAGTAGCGGGAGCTTCACAGATACGCAGTATTTT